The clone carrying this T cell receptor beta chain was found many times. What it binds is not known. Per the germline V gene, CDR1 is SGHAT and CDR2 is FQNNGV. This CDR3 has 15 residues. V was clipped by 7 bases and J by 0 bases, with 16 bases between them. TCR beta libraries were built with iRepertoire HTBI primers and Arm-PCR of CDR3 regions. Via MiXCR, TCRdb re-called the multiplex PCR reads, giving one row per CDR3 protein. The data hold roughly 360,000 distinct CDR3 sequences, with roughly 20% observed a single time. This entry is derived from a study of regulatory T cells in long-lasting Graves disease. At the level of the study: More than 5 years of antithyroid drugs with positive TSH receptor antibodies defined persistent Graves' disease. The study, taken as a whole, reports: TCR diversity was lower in persistent Graves' patients than in newly diagnosed ones. Researchers reported studying only peripheral blood, not thyroid tissue.

Time point described: persistent/refractory GD, antithyroid drugs over 5 years with positive TRAb. Following extraction of RNA from PBMCs, that RNA was used to make the TCR library. J is TRBJ2-7 and V is TRBV11-2; a possible D gene is TRBD1 (6 bases). This TCR was sampled from a woman aged 40 to 49 with Graves disease. This specimen was peripheral blood mononuclear cells (PBMCs), taken when the disease was refractory, from a patient treated with antithyroid drugs. CDR3 sequence (DNA): TGTGCCAGCACCCGATACAGGGATGTCTCCTACGAGCAGTACTTC. It codes for CASTRYRDVSYEQYF.